This T cell receptor beta chain was sequenced during a study of blood T cell repertoires in COVID-19. Study context: Sites in the United States, Italy and Spain provided acute and convalescent COVID-19 samples.

The protocol was immunoSEQ multiplex PCR, while the TCRdb copy is restricted to in-frame clones and leaves out a portion. The repertoire holds 430,000 or so clones, nearly 90% seen once, with approximately 1.3% in the top ten. The CDR3 extends over 14 amino acids. CDR1 and CDR2 from the germline V gene are MDHEN and SYDVKM. Trimming stripped 2 bases from V and 9 bases from J, with 14 bases between. The study recruited exposed participants who had met a COVID-19 case within 2 weeks before entry. V usage is TRBV28 and J usage is TRBJ2-1; D remains ambiguous. The sequence derives from a woman aged 18-29 years who had been exposed to COVID-19. Material: PBMCs or T cells enriched from blood (not recorded which). CDR3 amino acids: CASSLPTHPGEQFF. In DNA, the CDR3 is TGTGCCAGCAGTTTACCCACCCACCCGGGTGAGCAGTTCTTC.